The count of the clone carrying this T cell receptor (beta chain) is one. This sample stems from a study of blood T cell repertoires in COVID-19. About the study: The United States, Italy and Spain supplied acute and convalescent COVID-19 samples. Sample material is recorded as cDNA or gDNA derived from T cells, B-cell-depleted T cells, or PBMCs.

CDR3 length equals 12 residues. V dropped 2 bases and J dropped 10 bases, with 6 bases sitting between them. In the source study's methods: The assay estimated nucleated cells by amplifying reference gene primers. The protocol was immunoSEQ multiplex PCR, while the TCRdb copy is restricted to in-frame clones and leaves out a portion. The V and J calls and clone size come from that table; D and trimming were worked out from the DNA. This repertoire shows approximately 72,000 clones, around four fifths found once; its top ten account for about 20%. Specimen: peripheral blood. V is TRBV12-3 or TRBV12-4 and J is TRBJ1-6; D is possibly TRBD1 (6 bases). This TCR was recovered from a woman over 75 with acute or convalescent COVID-19. The CDR3 DNA reads as TGTGCCAGCAGTTTAAGGGGGTCACCCCTCCACTTT. It translates to CASSLRGSPLHF.